These T cell receptor beta chains were read from a single sample in a study of PD-L1 blockade in urothelial cancer. Method: immunoSEQ multiplex PCR; TCRdb's copy keeps in-frame clones and lacks some. The sample yields over 70,000 clones, around 78% seen once. This specimen was PBMCs, taken around atezolizumab (anti-PD-L1) treatment. All receptors come from a man between 65 and 85 years old with urothelial cancer. The CDR3 runs from the conserved cysteine through the conserved F or W. The D gene is left open where the match is weak. Size is omitted from some rows. Given values are once, few, many or a class for expanded clones.

TRBV30	.	TRBD2	TRBJ2-1	14	CAWSPGGSYNEQFF	TGTGCCTGGAGTCCGGGGGGCTCCTACAATGAGCAGTTCTTC
TRBV5-4	once	.	TRBJ2-7	14	CASSLDLESLEQYF	TGTGCCAGCAGCTTGGATTTAGAGTCGCTCGAGCAGTACTTC
TRBV7-2	.	TRBD1	TRBJ1-2	14	CASSNPDREDGYTF	TGTGCCAGCAGCAACCCAGACAGGGAGGATGGCTACACCTTC
TRBV4-3	.	TRBD2	TRBJ2-1	15	CASSQNSGLLSPWFF	TGCGCCAGCAGCCAGAACTCGGGACTACTGTCCCCCTGGTTCTTC
TRBV30	.	.	TRBJ2-3	13	CAWSRGGTDTQYF	TGTGCCTGGAGTCGCGGGGGCACAGATACGCAGTATTTT
TRBV27	.	TRBD1	TRBJ2-3	16	CASSPYRDRVSDTQYF	TGTGCCAGCAGTCCGTACCGGGACAGGGTGTCAGATACGCAGTATTTT
TRBV5-8	.	.	TRBJ1-5	14	CASSWMVGAQPQHF	TGTGCCAGCAGCTGGATGGTGGGGGCGCAGCCCCAGCATTTT
TRBV9	few	.	TRBJ1-1	14	CASSAYGHNTEAFF	TGTGCCAGCAGCGCATACGGACACAACACTGAAGCTTTCTTT
TRBV18	.	.	TRBJ2-3	12	CASSIDTDTQYF	TGTGCCAGCTCAATAGATACAGATACGCAGTATTTT
TRBV4-1	.	.	TRBJ2-7	12	CASSQTSGEQYF	TGCGCCAGCAGTCAAACGTCGGGGGAGCAGTACTTC
TRBV4-3	few	.	TRBJ1-2	15	CASSQDLQGMRGYTF	TGCGCCAGCAGCCAAGATCTGCAGGGGATGAGGGGCTACACCTTC
TRBV7-3	.	.	TRBJ2-5	14	CASSRGGGQETQYF	TGTGCCAGCAGCCGAGGGGGGGGCCAAGAGACCCAGTACTTC
TRBV15	.	.	TRBJ1-3	15	CATSRETNAGNTIYF	TGTGCCACCAGCAGAGAGACAAACGCTGGAAACACCATATATTTT
TRBV29-1	once	.	TRBJ2-5	13	CSVEMSGMRTQYF	TGCAGCGTTGAAATGTCGGGGATGAGGACCCAGTACTTC
TRBV16	.	TRBD2	TRBJ2-3	14	CASSQLAVTDTQYF	TGTGCCAGCAGCCAACTAGCGGTCACAGATACGCAGTATTTT
TRBV6-5	.	.	TRBJ2-3	13	CASRRLDSDTQYF	TGTGCCAGCAGAAGACTAGATTCAGATACGCAGTATTTT
TRBV5-1	.	TRBD1	TRBJ2-5	13	CASSSGQGQTQYF	TGCGCCAGCAGCTCGGGACAGGGTCAGACCCAGTACTTC
TRBV6-1	.	TRBD1	TRBJ1-1	13	CASRDREWTEAFF	TGTGCCAGCAGGGACAGGGAGTGGACTGAAGCTTTCTTT
TRBV27	few	TRBD1	TRBJ1-4	15	CASTPTGTGEEKLFF	TGTGCCAGCACACCCACCGGGACAGGGGAAGAAAAACTGTTTTTT
TRBV11-2	once	.	TRBJ2-7	15	CASSLDSSFSYEQYF	TGTGCCAGCAGCTTAGACTCCTCGTTCTCCTACGAGCAGTACTTC
TRBV10-2	.	TRBD2	TRBJ2-4	15	CASGGQRGPQNIQYF	TGCGCCAGCGGAGGGCAGCGGGGTCCCCAAAACATTCAGTACTTC
TRBV13	.	.	TRBJ1-2	13	CASSPLVSYGYTF	TGTGCCAGCAGCCCCCTAGTCAGTTATGGCTACACCTTC
TRBV7-2	.	TRBD1	TRBJ1-2	15	CASSPRQGGLSGYTF	TGTGCCAGCAGCCCAAGACAGGGAGGCCTCTCTGGCTACACCTTC
TRBV5-1	once	TRBD2	TRBJ2-2	16	CASSLELAGETGELFF	TGCGCCAGCAGCTTGGAGCTAGCGGGGGAGACCGGGGAGCTGTTTTTT
TRBV11-2	.	.	TRBJ1-1	14	CASSLDRLNTEAFF	TGTGCCAGCAGCTTGGACAGATTGAACACTGAAGCTTTCTTT
TRBV19	.	.	TRBJ2-5	16	CASANSNRDPQETQYF	TGTGCCAGTGCGAACTCTAACCGGGATCCACAAGAGACCCAGTACTTC
TRBV7-9	.	TRBD1	TRBJ1-1	15	CASTGGRGLNTEAFF	TGTGCCAGCACCGGGGGCAGGGGGCTGAACACTGAAGCTTTCTTT
TRBV5-1	.	.	TRBJ1-2	13	CASSYGGGYGYTF	TGCGCCAGCAGCTACGGGGGGGGATATGGCTACACCTTC
TRBV5-4	.	TRBD2	TRBJ2-5	16	CASSYQIAGEGETQYF	TGTGCCAGCAGCTACCAAATAGCGGGGGAGGGAGAGACCCAGTACTTC
TRBV10-1	.	.	TRBJ1-1	12	CASGQSSTEAFF	TGCGCCAGCGGACAATCATCCACTGAAGCTTTCTTT
TRBV4-3	.	TRBD1	TRBJ1-1	14	CASSQDPGTGEAFF	TGCGCCAGCAGCCAAGATCCTGGGACAGGTGAAGCTTTCTTT
TRBV7-2	.	.	TRBJ2-7	17	CASSVRGQAMSSYEQYF	TGTGCCAGCAGCGTCCGGGGACAAGCGATGAGCTCCTACGAGCAGTACTTC
TRBV29-1	few	.	TRBJ2-7	14	CSVEVGTAPYEQYF	TGCAGCGTTGAAGTCGGTACAGCCCCCTACGAGCAGTACTTC
TRBV27	.	TRBD2	TRBJ2-3	14	CASSWTSSIDTQYF	TGTGCCAGCAGTTGGACTAGCAGCATAGATACGCAGTATTTT
TRBV7-9	.	TRBD1	TRBJ1-1	12	CASSIQGPEAFF	TGTGCCAGCAGCATACAGGGGCCTGAAGCTTTCTTT
TRBV5-1	.	.	TRBJ1-1	14	CASSLGQTNTEAFF	TGCGCCAGCAGCTTGGGACAAACGAACACTGAAGCTTTCTTT
TRBV5-8	few	.	TRBJ1-1	12	CASSQGREVAFF	TGTGCCAGCAGCCAAGGCAGGGAAGTAGCTTTCTTT
TRBV7-6	many	.	TRBJ1-1	13	CASSSRVGTEAFF	TGTGCCAGCAGCTCCAGGGTTGGCACTGAAGCTTTCTTT
TRBV19	.	.	TRBJ2-2	14	CASRGVRNTGELFF	TGTGCCAGTAGGGGAGTAAGGAACACCGGGGAGCTGTTTTTT
TRBV11-2	.	.	TRBJ2-3	14	CASSPGLSTDTQYF	TGTGCCAGCAGCCCCGGACTTAGCACAGATACGCAGTATTTT
TRBV29-1	.	.	TRBJ1-1	13	CSVERGVYTEAFF	TGCAGCGTTGAACGGGGGGTTTACACTGAAGCTTTCTTT
TRBV5-1	.	.	TRBJ1-1	15	CASSSWTDGDTEAFF	TGCGCCAGCAGCTCCTGGACGGACGGGGACACTGAAGCTTTCTTT
TRBV19	.	.	TRBJ1-1	13	CASSQGRWGEAFF	TGTGCCAGTAGTCAGGGAAGGTGGGGTGAAGCTTTCTTT
TRBV11-2	.	TRBD1	TRBJ2-5	14	CASSPRDRGSAQYF	TGTGCCAGCAGCCCACGGGACAGGGGATCGGCCCAGTACTTC
TRBV7-2	.	TRBD2	TRBJ2-1	15	CASSLYGGGTNEQFF	TGTGCCAGCAGCTTATACGGCGGGGGGACCAATGAGCAGTTCTTC
TRBV7-6	.	.	TRBJ1-4	13	CASSAERDEKLFF	TGTGCCAGCAGCGCCGAGAGGGATGAAAAACTGTTTTTT
TRBV7-2	.	TRBD2	TRBJ2-5	16	CASSLTSGPGGETQYF	TGTGCCAGCAGCTTGACTAGCGGGCCGGGGGGAGAGACCCAGTACTTC
TRBV27	.	.	TRBJ2-2	13	CAEGGPRTGELFF	TGTGCCGAGGGGGGGCCGAGAACCGGGGAGCTGTTTTTT
TRBV23-1	.	.	TRBJ1-5	15	CAPTYGGCGNQPQHF	TGCGCCCCCACGTACGGGGGATGCGGCAATCAGCCCCAGCATTTT
TRBV6-4	.	TRBD1	TRBJ1-1	17	CASRENRGHEVNTEAFF	TGTGCCAGCAGGGAGAACAGGGGGCACGAGGTGAACACTGAAGCTTTCTTT
TRBV29-1	.	.	TRBJ1-3	13	CSATTGSGNTIYF	TGCAGCGCTACCACAGGGTCTGGAAACACCATATATTTT
TRBV30	.	.	TRBJ2-1	13	CAWSVGTGDEQFF	TGTGCCTGGAGTGTGGGTACCGGGGATGAGCAGTTCTTC
TRBV5-4	.	TRBD1	TRBJ1-2	14	CASSPSPGGYGYTF	TGTGCCAGCAGTCCGTCCCCAGGGGGCTATGGCTACACCTTC
TRBV9	.	TRBD2	TRBJ2-7	15	CASSVVGEGSYEQYF	TGTGCCAGCAGCGTAGTGGGGGAGGGGTCCTACGAGCAGTACTTC
TRBV19	once	.	TRBJ1-3	12	CASGGGENTIYF	TGTGCCAGTGGGGGAGGGGAGAACACCATATATTTT
TRBV7-2	.	.	TRBJ2-1	17	CASSPSPGHSSYNEQFF	TGTGCCAGCAGCCCATCTCCGGGTCATAGCTCCTACAATGAGCAGTTCTTC
TRBV7-2	.	.	TRBJ2-5	14	CASSLPGYQETQYF	TGTGCCAGCAGCCTCCCAGGGTACCAAGAGACCCAGTACTTC
TRBV7-3	.	.	TRBJ2-3	15	CASSQNGGRTDTQYF	TGTGCCAGCAGCCAAAACGGGGGACGCACAGATACGCAGTATTTT
TRBV4-1	few	.	TRBJ1-2	14	CASSHEGRGWGYTF	TGCGCCAGCAGCCACGAGGGGAGGGGCTGGGGCTACACCTTC